This T cell receptor beta chain was identified during a study of vaccination and CD4 T cells after COVID-19 (dated 2022 in TCRdb). At the level of the whole study: Convalescent patients had a positive SARS-CoV-2 result on nasal swab PCR, and of these patients, several had mild disease and one had severe disease. The convalescent cohort comprised six males and four females, including two Hispanic individuals, seven Caucasians, two Asians and one multiracial person. Two doses of either the Pfizer-BioNTech BNT162b2 vaccine (n=8) or the Moderna mRNA-1273 vaccine (n=2) were administered to participants. Post-COVID blood samples from convalescent patients were collected a median of roughly 100 days after diagnosis, with a range of 35 to 161 days. Post-vaccine blood samples were collected a median of approximately 72 days after the second vaccine dose, ranging from about 13 to 241 days. For stimulating the cultures, overlapping spike peptide pools were used, derived from SARS-CoV-2 as well as from the common cold coronaviruses HCoV-NL63, HCoV-OC43 and HCoV-229E. In control cultures, a CEFX viral epitope pool was used as positive control, an HIV-1 Nef peptide pool was used as negative control, or no peptide was added. In under twelve COVID-19 convalescent patients and 4 infection-naive healthy vaccine recipients, researchers compared the spike-specific CD4+ TCR repertoire from before mRNA vaccination with the repertoire from after.

The trim is 9 bases for V and 0 bases for J, with a gap of 12 bases between the germline ends. The CDR3 has 13 amino acids, counting the end cysteine and phenylalanine. Of all the DNA, just the CDR3 is kept, 39 bases in frame from base 1. The germline V gene sets CDR1 to SNHLY and CDR2 to FYNNEI. With regard to this clonotype: Its antigen has not been determined. Nothing much larger sits one base from this clone, and base qualities are not available.

To prepare the library, PCR was applied. At the Johns Hopkins FTIC core, DNA from the cultured CD4+ T cells underwent TCR sequencing with the Oncomine TCR Beta short-read assay. The QIAamp micro DNA kit was used to extract genomic DNA from the cultured CD4+ T cells. Oncomine TCR Beta libraries from cultured CD4+ T cells were pooled using unique dual indexes and sequenced on an Illumina iSeq 100. In the original analysis: Non-productive sequences were filtered out, and CDR3s that did not start with C, did not end with F or W, or were shorter than 7 amino acids were discarded. The MANAFEST web application was used to identify antigen-specific clonotypes by comparing peptide-stimulated wells against reference wells and other culture wells. For a clone to be called positive, the clone needed an FDR below 0.05, an odds ratio above 5, and a productive frequency above 0.1% in at least two of three replicate wells. Clonotypes that were significantly expanded in both SARS-CoV-2 spike wells and at least one common cold coronavirus spike condition were defined as cross-reactive. Levenshtein distances (stringdist) and unrooted phylogenetic trees (ape) in R version 3.6.1 were used to assess CDR3 homology. Starting from the raw public reads, TCRdb applied fastp trimming at Q25, assembled clones with MiXCR and retained in-frame beta chains. Every entry covers one CDR3 protein and lists the most common genes and DNA from its rows. The V and J calls and clone size are TCRdb's, not the authors'. The sample contains roughly 17,000 distinct CDR3 sequences, around 23% of them found a single time. In total, the top ten clones hold 7% to 8.5% of the sample.

What the research found in general, with its limitations: The number of convalescent patients in the study was relatively small, and the study did not examine early timepoints following natural infection. Among the post-vaccine SARS-CoV-2-reactive clones in convalescent patients, a median approximately 86% showed up only after vaccination, which suggests vaccine-specific priming. Although the median number of SARS-CoV-2-reactive clonotypes went up from 21 after infection to roughly 40 after vaccination, the increase was not significant. In convalescent patients, nearly all vaccine-specific clones (304 of 307) were found to be mono-reactive for SARS-CoV-2 spike rather than cross-reactive with common cold coronaviruses.

The meaning of the sample's treatment or condition label: roughly ten-day PBMC culture with coronavirus spike peptide pools or control peptides (ViraFEST assay). The ViraFEST assay, used in the study, expanded antigen-specific T cells with peptide pools and then identified the expanded clonotypes through TCR sequencing. The convalescent patients' positive SARS-CoV-2 PCR tests fell between March and December 2020, which was before the Alpha, Beta and Delta variants emerged in the United States. Each well held two million PBMCs cultured with about 9.8 ug/ml peptide pools in IMDM containing around 4.5% human AB serum and around 10 IU/ml IL-2. Half of the culture medium was replaced with fresh IL-2-containing medium on days 3 and 7. CD4+ T cells were isolated after less than twelve days of culture through negative selection using the EasySep CD4+ T cell isolation kit. PBMCs were separated from whole blood using Ficoll-Paque Plus gradient centrifugation and then either used fresh or cryopreserved at -140C. Triplicate wells were generally used for each culture condition.

The clonotype was recovered from a human donor with COVID-19. Sequencing was carried out using cultured CD4+ T cells from blood. The chain links TRBV2 with TRBJ2-7, with a tentative D gene TRBD1 over 6 matching bases. The bases are TGTGCCAGTACCCGGACAGCCTCCTACGAGCAGTACTTC. Translated, it reads CASTRTASYEQYF.